This entry features one T cell receptor (beta chain) sequence. Its antigen is as yet unknown. As the template, RNA transcripts were used to amplify TCR beta CDR3 regions. The first round was an RT-PCR with HTBI primers, and the second round was a multiplex PCR. MiXCR, run by TCRdb on the multiplex PCR reads, gives a single entry per CDR3 protein. The table records 150,000 or so distinct CDR3 sequences, less than 45% of them present only once. The sample is drawn from a study of Graves' ophthalmopathy and Graves' hyperthyroidism. Study conclusions and caveats: Both an approximately 70% sensitivity and a 72.22% specificity characterized the model's predictions of ophthalmopathy progression. Ophthalmopathy cases were distinguished from stable hyperthyroidism by a 13-signature model, reaching around 88% sensitivity and around 80% specificity.

Other autoimmune diseases, uncontrolled infections, pregnancy and lactation each led to patient exclusion. Clinical symptoms, serum thyroxine, TRAb, thyroid ultrasound and orbital computed tomography were relied on for diagnosis. Per the germline V gene, CDR1 is SGHVS and CDR2 is FQNEAQ. Trimming stripped 1 base from V and 2 bases from J, with 9 bases between. This CDR3 spans 14 amino acids. The rearrangement joins TRBV7-8 to TRBJ2-7; D remains ambiguous. The receptor comes from a woman aged 40 to 55 with Graves' ophthalmopathy. Sequencing used peripheral blood. CDR3 DNA: TGTGCCAGCAGCTTAGGACTCAGTGCCTACGAGCAGTACTTC. This gives the protein CASSLGLSAYEQYF. Looking up the rest from reference TRBV7-8 and TRBJ2-7 gives the full variable domain: GAGVSQSPRYKVAKRGQDVALRCDPISGHVSLFWYQQALGQGPEFLTYFQNEAQLDKSGLPSDRFFAERPEGSVSTLKIQRTQQEDSAVYLCASSLGLSAYEQYFGPGTRLTVT.